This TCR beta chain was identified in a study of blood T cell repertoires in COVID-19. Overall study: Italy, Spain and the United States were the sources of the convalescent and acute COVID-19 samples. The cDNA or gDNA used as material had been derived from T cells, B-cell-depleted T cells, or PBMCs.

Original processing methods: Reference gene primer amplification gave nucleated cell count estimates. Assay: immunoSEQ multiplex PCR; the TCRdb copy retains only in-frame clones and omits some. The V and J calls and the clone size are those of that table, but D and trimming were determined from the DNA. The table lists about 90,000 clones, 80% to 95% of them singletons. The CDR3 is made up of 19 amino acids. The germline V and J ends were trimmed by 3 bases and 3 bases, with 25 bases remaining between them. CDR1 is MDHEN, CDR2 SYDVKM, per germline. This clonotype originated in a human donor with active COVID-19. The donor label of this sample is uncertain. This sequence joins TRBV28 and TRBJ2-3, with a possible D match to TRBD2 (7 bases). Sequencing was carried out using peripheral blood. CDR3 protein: CASSFYIGGGVPGTDTQYF. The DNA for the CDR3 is TGTGCCAGCAGTTTTTATATCGGCGGGGGCGTCCCTGGTACAGATACGCAGTATTTT.